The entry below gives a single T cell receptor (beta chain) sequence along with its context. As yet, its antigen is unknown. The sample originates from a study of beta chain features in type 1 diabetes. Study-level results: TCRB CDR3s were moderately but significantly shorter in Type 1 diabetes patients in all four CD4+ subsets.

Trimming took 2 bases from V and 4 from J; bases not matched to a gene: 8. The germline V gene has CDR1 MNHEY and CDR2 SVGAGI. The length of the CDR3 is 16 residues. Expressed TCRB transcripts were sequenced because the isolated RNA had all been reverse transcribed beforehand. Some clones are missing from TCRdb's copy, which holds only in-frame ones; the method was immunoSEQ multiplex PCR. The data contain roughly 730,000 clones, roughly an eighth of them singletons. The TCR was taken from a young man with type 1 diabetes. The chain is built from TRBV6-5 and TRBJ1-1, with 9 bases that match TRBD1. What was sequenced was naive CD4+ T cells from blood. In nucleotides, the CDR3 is TGTGCCAGCAGTTACGGGACAGGGAGGTTGGGCACTGAAGCTTTCTTT. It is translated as CASSYGTGRLGTEAFF.